This section outlines one T cell receptor (beta chain) sequence together with its context. Antigen unknown. These data belong to a study of T cell responses to AZD1222 COVID-19 vaccine. Whole-study results and caveats: Spike-specific TCR breadth and depth grew following two AZD1222 doses. Nearly half of spike-specific TCRs reportedly target variant regions that are unmutated in the B.1.351 and B.1.1.7 variants. Every sample of the repertoires postdated the peak T cell response.

Clones were read by immunoSEQ multiplex PCR, and TCRdb kept only the in-frame ones, dropping some. The sample has about 100,000 clones, roughly nine tenths seen once. Investigators merged groups given second doses at roughly 4 or roughly 12 weeks. Germline V gene data show CDR1 as SGHTA and CDR2 as FQGNSA. This CDR3 is 15 amino acids long. Trimming cost V 5 bases and J 5 bases; bases outside gene matches: 7. This sequence was found in an adult who received the AZD1222 COVID-19 vaccine. The sequences come from peripheral blood, collected 28 days after the second AZD1222 dose. This chain links TRBV7-2 with TRBJ2-2, with 8 bases fitting TRBD1. The CDR3, as DNA: TGTGCCAGCAGCCCCGACAGGGGAGGTACCGGGGAGCTGTTTTTT. Its translation: CASSPDRGGTGELFF.